Detailed here is one T cell receptor beta chain. Its antigen is as yet unknown. Only in-frame clones appear in the TCRdb table, and some are missing; sequencing was by immunoSEQ multiplex PCR. The data show about 240,000 clones, 75% to 90% seen once. V gave up 4 bases and J gave up 4 bases, with 5 bases separating them. From germline, CDR1 is SGHVS and CDR2 FNYEAQ. CDR3 length: 13 amino acids. The data were obtained in a study of cytomegalovirus exposure and HLA in healthy donors. Findings and caveats of the study: In vitro, three CMV-associated chains proved specific for CMV antigens.

The sequencing input was PBMCs. The genes are TRBV7-6 and TRBJ2-6; D not resolved. This receptor was obtained from a young woman in good health and CMV-seropositive. The CDR3 nucleotides read TGTGCCAGCAGCTACGGGGGGGCCAACGTCCTGACTTTC. Its protein product is CASSYGGANVLTF.